The T cell receptor (beta chain) under discussion was sequenced for a study of shared clonotypes between healthy human individuals. Notes on the study in general: Owing to a small donor count, the genetic and exposure-history diversity represented was limited. Rarefaction demonstrated incomplete sorted-subset sequencing despite large depth. On the whole, naive subsets had larger estimated richness than memory subsets had.

Per germline, CDR1 SGHRS and CDR2 YFSETQ. The length of the CDR3 is 16 residues. V was clipped by 2 bases and J by 4 bases, with 18 bases between them. On this clone: Its specificity is unknown.

Sequencing used immunoSEQ multiplex PCR; TCRdb keeps in-frame clones, though not all of them. This sample carries roughly 2,500,000 clones, over 85% of them seen once, and the ten largest clones take more than 0.35%. This clonotype originated in a man between 18 and 29 years old in good health. Some clones in this sample may be carry-over from other donors' samples. Input material: naive CD4+ T cells from PBMCs. Subset: CD45RA+ positively selected. V and J are TRBV5-1 and TRBJ2-5; tentative D call: TRBD2 (6 bases). The CDR3 DNA sequence: TGCGCCAGCAGCTTTCGCGGGGCTACGGTGGGAGAGACCCAGTACTTC. Amino acids: CASSFRGATVGETQYF.